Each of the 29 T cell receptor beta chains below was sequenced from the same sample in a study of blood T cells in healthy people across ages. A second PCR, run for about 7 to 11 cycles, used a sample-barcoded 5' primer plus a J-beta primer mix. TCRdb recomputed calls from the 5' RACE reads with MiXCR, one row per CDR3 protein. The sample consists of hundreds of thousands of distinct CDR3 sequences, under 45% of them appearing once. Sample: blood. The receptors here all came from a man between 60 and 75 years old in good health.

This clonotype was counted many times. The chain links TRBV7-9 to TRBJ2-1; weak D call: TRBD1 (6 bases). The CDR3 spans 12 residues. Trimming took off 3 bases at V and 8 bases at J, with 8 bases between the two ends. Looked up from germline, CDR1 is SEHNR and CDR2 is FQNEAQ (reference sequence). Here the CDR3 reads CASSFTGYEQFF. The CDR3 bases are TGTGCCAGCAGCTTCACAGGGTATGAGCAGTTCTTC.

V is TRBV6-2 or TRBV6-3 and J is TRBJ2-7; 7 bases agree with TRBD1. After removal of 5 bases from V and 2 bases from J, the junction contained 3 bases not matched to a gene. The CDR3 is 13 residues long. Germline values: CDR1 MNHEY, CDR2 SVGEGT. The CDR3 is CASSKTGPYEQYF. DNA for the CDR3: TGTGCCAGCAGTAAGACAGGGCCCTACGAGCAGTACTTC.

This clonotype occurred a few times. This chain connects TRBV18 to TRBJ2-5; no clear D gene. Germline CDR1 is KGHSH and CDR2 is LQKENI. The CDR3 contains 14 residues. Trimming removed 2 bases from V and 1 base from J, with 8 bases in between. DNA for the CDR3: TGTGCCAGCTCACCATCGAGGACCCAAGAGACCCAGTACTTC. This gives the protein CASSPSRTQETQYF. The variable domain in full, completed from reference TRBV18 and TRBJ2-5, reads NAGVMQNPRHLVRRRGQEARLRCSPMKGHSHVYWYRQLPEEGLKFMVYLQKENIIDESGMPKERFSAEFPKEGPSILRIQQVVRGDSAAYFCASSPSRTQETQYFGPGTRLLVL.

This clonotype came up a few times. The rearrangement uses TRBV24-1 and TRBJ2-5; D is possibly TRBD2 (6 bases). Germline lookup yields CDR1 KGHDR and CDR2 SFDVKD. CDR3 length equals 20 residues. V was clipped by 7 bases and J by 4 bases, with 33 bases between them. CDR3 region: CATSPQVYKGLSMGGETQYF. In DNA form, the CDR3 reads TGTGCCACCAGCCCACAAGTATACAAGGGACTCTCGATGGGTGGAGAGACCCAGTACTTC.

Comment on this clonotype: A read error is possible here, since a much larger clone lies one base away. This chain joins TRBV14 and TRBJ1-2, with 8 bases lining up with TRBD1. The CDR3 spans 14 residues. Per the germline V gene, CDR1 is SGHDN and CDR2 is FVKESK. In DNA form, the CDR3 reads TGTGCCAGCAGCCAAGAGACAGGGGCATATGGCTTCACCTTC. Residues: CASSQETGAYGFTF.

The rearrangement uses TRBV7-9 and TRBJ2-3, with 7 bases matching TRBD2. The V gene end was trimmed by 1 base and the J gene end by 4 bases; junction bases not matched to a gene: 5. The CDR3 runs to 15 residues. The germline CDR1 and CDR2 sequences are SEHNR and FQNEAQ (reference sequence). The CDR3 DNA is TGTGCCAGCAGCTTAGGTGGCGGGGGTCCAGATACGCAGTATTTT. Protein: CASSLGGGGPDTQYF.

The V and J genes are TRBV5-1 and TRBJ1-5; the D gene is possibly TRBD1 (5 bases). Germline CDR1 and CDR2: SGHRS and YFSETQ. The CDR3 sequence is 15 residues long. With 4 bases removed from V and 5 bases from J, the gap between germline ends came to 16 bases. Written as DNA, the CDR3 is TGCGCCAGCAGCGCGGGCACCGGGGCGCATCAGCCCCAGCATTTT. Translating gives CASSAGTGAHQPQHF.

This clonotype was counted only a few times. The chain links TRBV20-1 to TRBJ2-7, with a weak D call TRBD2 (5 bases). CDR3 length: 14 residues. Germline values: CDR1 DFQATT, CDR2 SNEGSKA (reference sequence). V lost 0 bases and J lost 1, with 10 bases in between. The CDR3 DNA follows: TGCAGTGCTAGAGATGTCGAGGGTTCCTACGAGCAGTACTTC. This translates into CSARDVEGSYEQYF.

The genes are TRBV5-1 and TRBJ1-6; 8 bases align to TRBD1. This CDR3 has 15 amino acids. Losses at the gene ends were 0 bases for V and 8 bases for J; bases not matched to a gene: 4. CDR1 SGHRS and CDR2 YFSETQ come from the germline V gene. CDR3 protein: CASSLVTGGYSPLHF. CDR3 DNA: TGCGCCAGCAGCTTGGTCACAGGGGGATATTCACCCCTCCACTTT. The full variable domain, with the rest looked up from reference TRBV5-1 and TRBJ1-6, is KAGVTQTPRYLIKTRGQQVTLSCSPISGHRSVSWYQQTPGQGLQFLFEYFSETQRNKGNFPGRFSGRQFSNSRSEMNVSTLELGDSALYLCASSLVTGGYSPLHFGNGTRLTVT.

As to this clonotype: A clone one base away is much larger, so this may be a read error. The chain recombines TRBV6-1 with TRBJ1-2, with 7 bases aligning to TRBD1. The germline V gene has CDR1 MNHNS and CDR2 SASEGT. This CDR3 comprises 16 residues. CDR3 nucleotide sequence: TGTACCAGCAGTGACAGGGTCAATCGACCTAGCTATGGCTACACCTTC. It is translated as CTSSDRVNRPSYGYTF.

The CDR3 is CASSLGGQKNEQFF. For the CDR3, the DNA is TGCGCCAGCAGCTTGGGAGGGCAGAAGAATGAGCAGTTCTTC. The genes are TRBV5-1 and TRBJ2-1; possibly TRBD2 for D (5 bases). Trimming took off 0 bases at V and 7 bases at J, with 11 bases between the two ends. Germline CDR1 SGHRS, CDR2 YFSETQ. This CDR3 comprises 14 residues.

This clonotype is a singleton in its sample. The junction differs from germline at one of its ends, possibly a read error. Here the CDR3 reads CSARDRGTGWTGAFF. Here the CDR3 DNA reads TGCAGTGCTCGAGATCGGGGTACAGGGTGGACTGGAGCTTTCTTT. The rearrangement uses TRBV20-1 and TRBJ1-1, with a possible D match to TRBD1 (6 bases). This CDR3 region has 15 residues. Germline V gene sequence: CDR1 DFQATT, CDR2 SNEGSKA (reference sequence).

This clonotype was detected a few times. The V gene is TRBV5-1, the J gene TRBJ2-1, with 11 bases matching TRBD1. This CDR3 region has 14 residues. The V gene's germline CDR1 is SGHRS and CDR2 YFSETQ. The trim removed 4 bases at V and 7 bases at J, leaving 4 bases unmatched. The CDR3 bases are TGCGCCAGCAGCCACGGGACAGGGGGTAATGAGCAGTTCTTC. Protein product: CASSHGTGGNEQFF. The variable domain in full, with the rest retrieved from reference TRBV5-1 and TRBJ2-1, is KAGVTQTPRYLIKTRGQQVTLSCSPISGHRSVSWYQQTPGQGLQFLFEYFSETQRNKGNFPGRFSGRQFSNSRSEMNVSTLELGDSALYLCASSHGTGGNEQFFGPGTRLTVL.

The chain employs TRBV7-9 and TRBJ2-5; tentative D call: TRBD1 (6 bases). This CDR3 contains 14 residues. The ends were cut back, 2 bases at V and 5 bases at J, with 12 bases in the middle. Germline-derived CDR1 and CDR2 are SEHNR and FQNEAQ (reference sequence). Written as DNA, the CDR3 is TGTGCCAGCAGCTTATGGACAGATAGGGAGACCCAGTACTTC. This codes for CASSLWTDRETQYF.

The CDR3 nucleotides are TGTGCCAGCAGTTATCGCGGGTCTTCAAAAGATACGCAGTATTTT. This codes for CASSYRGSSKDTQYF. The gene calls are TRBV6-5 and TRBJ2-3, with TRBD2 as a possible D gene (5 bases). The germline CDR1 and CDR2 sequences are MNHEY and SVGAGI. This CDR3 comprises 15 residues. The V gene lost 3 bases and the J gene lost 5 bases, with 15 bases spanning the gap.

The CDR3 sequence is CASTRTGGTGELFF. As DNA, the CDR3 is TGCGCCAGCACTAGGACAGGGGGTACCGGGGAGCTGTTTTTT. The chain carries TRBV5-1 and TRBJ2-2, with 10 nucleotides matching TRBD1. This CDR3 has 14 amino acids. Trimming took 6 bases from V and 5 from J; bases not matched to a gene: 4. CDR1 is SGHRS and CDR2 is YFSETQ in the germline V gene.

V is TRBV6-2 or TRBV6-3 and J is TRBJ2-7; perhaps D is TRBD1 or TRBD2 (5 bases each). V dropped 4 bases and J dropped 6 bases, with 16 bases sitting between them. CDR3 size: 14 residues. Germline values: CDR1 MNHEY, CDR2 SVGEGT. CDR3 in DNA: TGTGCCAGCAGTTTGGGGGTGAGAAGAAGCGAGCAGTACTTC. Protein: CASSLGVRRSEQYF.

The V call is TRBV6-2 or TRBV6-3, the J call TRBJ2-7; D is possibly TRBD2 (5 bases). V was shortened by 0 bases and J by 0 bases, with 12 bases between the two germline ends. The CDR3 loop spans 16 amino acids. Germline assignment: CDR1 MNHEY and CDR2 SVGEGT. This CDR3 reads CASSYSIGGLSYEQYF. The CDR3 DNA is TGTGCCAGCAGTTACTCGATTGGCGGGCTCTCCTACGAGCAGTACTTC.

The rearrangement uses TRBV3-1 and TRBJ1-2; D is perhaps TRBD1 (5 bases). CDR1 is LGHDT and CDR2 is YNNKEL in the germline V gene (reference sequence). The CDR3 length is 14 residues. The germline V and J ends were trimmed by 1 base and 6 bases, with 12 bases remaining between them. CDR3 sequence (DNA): TGTGCCAGCAGCCAAGGGGGCGCAGGAAATGGCTACACCTTC. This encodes CASSQGGAGNGYTF.

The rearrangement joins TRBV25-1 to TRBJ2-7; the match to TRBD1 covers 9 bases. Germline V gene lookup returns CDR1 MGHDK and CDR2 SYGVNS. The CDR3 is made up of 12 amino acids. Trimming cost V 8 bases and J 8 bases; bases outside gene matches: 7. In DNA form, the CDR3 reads TGTGCCAGCCGGGACAGGGCACACAAGCAGTACTTC. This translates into CASRDRAHKQYF.

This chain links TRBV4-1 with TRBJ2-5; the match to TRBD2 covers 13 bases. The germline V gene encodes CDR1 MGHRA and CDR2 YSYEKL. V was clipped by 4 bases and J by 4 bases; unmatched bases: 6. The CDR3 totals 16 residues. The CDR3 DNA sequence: TGCGCCAGCAGCCCAACTAGCGGGAGGGGGTCAGAGACCCAGTACTTC. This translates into CASSPTSGRGSETQYF.

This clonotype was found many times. The CDR3 sequence: CASSAGQGQETQYF. CDR3 bases: TGTGCCAGCAGTGCAGGACAGGGACAAGAGACCCAGTACTTC. The chain employs TRBV28 and TRBJ2-5; 8 bases are shared with TRBD1. Looked up from germline, CDR1 is MDHEN and CDR2 is SYDVKM. This CDR3 is 14 amino acids long. Losses at the gene ends were 5 bases for V and 2 bases for J; bases not matched to a gene: 4.

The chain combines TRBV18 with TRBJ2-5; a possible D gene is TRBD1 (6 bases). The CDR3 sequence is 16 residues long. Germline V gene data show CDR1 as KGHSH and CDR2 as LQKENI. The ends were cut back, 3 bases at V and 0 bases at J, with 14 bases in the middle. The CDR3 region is CASSPRRTANQETQYF. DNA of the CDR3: TGTGCCAGCTCACCCCGTAGGACAGCCAACCAAGAGACCCAGTACTTC. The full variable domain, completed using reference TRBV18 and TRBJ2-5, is NAGVMQNPRHLVRRRGQEARLRCSPMKGHSHVYWYRQLPEEGLKFMVYLQKENIIDESGMPKERFSAEFPKEGPSILRIQQVVRGDSAAYFCASSPRRTANQETQYFGPGTRLLVL.

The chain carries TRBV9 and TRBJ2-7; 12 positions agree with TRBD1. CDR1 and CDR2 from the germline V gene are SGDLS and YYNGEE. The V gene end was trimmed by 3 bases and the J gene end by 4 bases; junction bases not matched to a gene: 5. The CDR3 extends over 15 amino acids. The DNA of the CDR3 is TGTGCCAGCAGCGCGGGGACAGGGGGCGATTACGAGCAGTACTTC. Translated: CASSAGTGGDYEQYF. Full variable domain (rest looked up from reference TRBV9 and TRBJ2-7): DSGVTQTPKHLITATGQRVTLRCSPRSGDLSVYWYQQSLDQGLQFLIQYYNGEERAKGNILERFSAQQFPDLHSELNLSSLELGDSALYFCASSAGTGGDYEQYFGPGTRLTVT.

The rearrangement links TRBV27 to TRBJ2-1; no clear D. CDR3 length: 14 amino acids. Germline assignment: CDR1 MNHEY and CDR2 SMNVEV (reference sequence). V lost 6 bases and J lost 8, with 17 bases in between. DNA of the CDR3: TGTGCCAGCAGCCTGCTCGGCCGGGTGGATGAGCAGTTCTTC. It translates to CASSLLGRVDEQFF.

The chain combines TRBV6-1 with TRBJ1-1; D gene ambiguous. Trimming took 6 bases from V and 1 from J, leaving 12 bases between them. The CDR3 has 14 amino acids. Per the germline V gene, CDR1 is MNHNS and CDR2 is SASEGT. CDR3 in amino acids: CASSPHQGNTEAFF. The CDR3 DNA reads TGTGCCAGCAGCCCCCACCAAGGGAACACTGAAGCTTTCTTT.

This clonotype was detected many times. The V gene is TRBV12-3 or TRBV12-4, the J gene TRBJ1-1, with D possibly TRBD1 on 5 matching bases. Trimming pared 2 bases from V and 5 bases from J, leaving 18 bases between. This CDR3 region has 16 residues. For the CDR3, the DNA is TGTGCCAGCAGTTTATCCGCTTCAGGGTTTCGGACTGAAGCTTTCTTT. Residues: CASSLSASGFRTEAFF.

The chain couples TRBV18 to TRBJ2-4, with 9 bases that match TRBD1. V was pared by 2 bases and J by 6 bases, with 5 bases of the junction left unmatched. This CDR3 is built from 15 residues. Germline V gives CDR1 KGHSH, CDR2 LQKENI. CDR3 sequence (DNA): TGTGCCAGCTCACCAGAGGGACAGGGCAGAAACATTCAGTACTTC. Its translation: CASSPEGQGRNIQYF.

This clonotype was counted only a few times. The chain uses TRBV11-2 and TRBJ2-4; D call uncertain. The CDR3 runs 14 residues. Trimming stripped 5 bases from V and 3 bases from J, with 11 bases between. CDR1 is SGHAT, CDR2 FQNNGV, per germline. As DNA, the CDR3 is TGTGCCAGCAGCCCCCAGTCACGCAAAAACATTCAGTACTTC. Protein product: CASSPQSRKNIQYF. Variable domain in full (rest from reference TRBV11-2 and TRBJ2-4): EAGVAQSPRYKIIEKRQSVAFWCNPISGHATLYWYQQILGQGPKLLIQFQNNGVVDDSQLPKDRFSAERLKGVDSTLKIQPAKLEDSAVYLCASSPQSRKNIQYFGAGTRLSVL.